Listed below are T cell receptor beta chains from one sample, sequenced in a study of blood T cell repertoires in COVID-19. Generated by immunoSEQ multiplex PCR, the TCRdb table keeps only in-frame clones and is missing some. The sample lists under 150,000 clones, around nine tenths occurring once. Source material: peripheral blood. These receptors were obtained from a human donor in a cohort sampled during active COVID-19. Both conserved end residues are trimmed from each CDR3. Rows may omit the clone size; those that give it use once, few, many or a size class.

clone_size: NA
v_call: TRBV3-1/TRBV3-2
cdr3_aa: ASSSRAGANVLT

clone_size: once
v_call: TRBV14
cdr3_aa: ASSQDLRTGRNSPLH

clone_size: NA
v_call: TRBV7-9
cdr3_aa: ASSLVRDPYNEQF

clone_size: NA
v_call: TRBV30
cdr3_aa: ASAGQALSGAF

clone_size: NA
v_call: TRBV6-6
cdr3_aa: ASSYGGQILNTEAF

clone_size: NA
v_call: TRBV19
cdr3_aa: ASSQGRNQPQH

clone_size: once
v_call: TRBV28
cdr3_aa: ASSLRGGTSYEQY

clone_size: NA
v_call: TRBV18
cdr3_aa: ASSPGGVESGANVLT

clone_size: NA
v_call: TRBV6-6
cdr3_aa: ASTKGREGRETQY

clone_size: NA
v_call: TRBV6-4
cdr3_aa: ASPSHRGQSYNEQF

clone_size: NA
v_call: TRBV28
cdr3_aa: ASSLTAGGPNTEAF

clone_size: NA
v_call: TRBV7-9
cdr3_aa: ASSSDAGRGNTIY

clone_size: NA
v_call: TRBV10-1
cdr3_aa: ARERGGFYEQY

clone_size: NA
v_call: TRBV18
cdr3_aa: ASSPPAGQLAGYTQY

clone_size: NA
v_call: TRBV3-1/TRBV3-2
cdr3_aa: ASSQGQNTGELF

clone_size: NA
v_call: TRBV4-3
cdr3_aa: ASSQDYRGLSYGYT

clone_size: NA
v_call: TRBV30
cdr3_aa: AWSLGAARGTSYEQY

clone_size: NA
v_call: TRBV19
cdr3_aa: ASSPPQAGGGNEQF

clone_size: NA
v_call: TRBV28
cdr3_aa: ASSLIPSGRLTDTQY

clone_size: NA
v_call: TRBV6-6
cdr3_aa: ASSSSAVSNQPQH

clone_size: NA
v_call: TRBV18
cdr3_aa: ASSPVGVTSGMYEQY

clone_size: NA
v_call: TRBV5-1
cdr3_aa: ASSAGTAETQY

clone_size: NA
v_call: TRBV7-9
cdr3_aa: ASSLGGPYEQY

clone_size: NA
v_call: TRBV7-9
cdr3_aa: ASSLLGPGELF

clone_size: NA
v_call: TRBV6-5
cdr3_aa: ASSARQGGNIQY

clone_size: medium-sized
v_call: TRBV11-2
cdr3_aa: ASSAMGGNTEAF

clone_size: NA
v_call: TRBV4-3
cdr3_aa: ASSQYRGSYEQY

clone_size: NA
v_call: TRBV5-1
cdr3_aa: ASSSLAGATGELF

clone_size: NA
v_call: TRBV14
cdr3_aa: ASSQDSASVVGTDTQY

clone_size: NA
v_call: TRBV28
cdr3_aa: ASSLRGSSGANVLT

clone_size: NA
v_call: TRBV27
cdr3_aa: ASSLSGISNQPQH

clone_size: NA
v_call: TRBV28
cdr3_aa: ASSLTSLAGTQY

clone_size: NA
v_call: TRBV19
cdr3_aa: ASKSWEKNGELF

clone_size: NA
v_call: TRBV30
cdr3_aa: AWRPGQRWEQY

clone_size: few
v_call: TRBV28
cdr3_aa: ASKRTGTYEQY

clone_size: NA
v_call: TRBV10-3
cdr3_aa: AISEGTSGSLGEQF

clone_size: NA
v_call: TRBV18
cdr3_aa: ASSLNKGGADTQY

clone_size: NA
v_call: TRBV20-1
cdr3_aa: SAIGAKY

clone_size: NA
v_call: TRBV11-3
cdr3_aa: ASSARGNEQF

clone_size: few
v_call: TRBV4-1
cdr3_aa: ASSQGPTRRNTIY

clone_size: NA
v_call: TRBV3-1/TRBV3-2
cdr3_aa: ASSRLSGALSYNEQF

clone_size: NA
v_call: TRBV6-5
cdr3_aa: ASSYPLGGTEETQY

clone_size: NA
v_call: TRBV20-1
cdr3_aa: SASDPGLAYNEQF

clone_size: once
v_call: TRBV6-1
cdr3_aa: ASSEARSTYGYT

clone_size: few
v_call: TRBV19
cdr3_aa: ASTPGTGELF

clone_size: NA
v_call: TRBV7-2
cdr3_aa: ASSPPGHRETQY

clone_size: NA
v_call: TRBV19
cdr3_aa: ASSGPGRNQPQH

clone_size: once
v_call: TRBV11-2
cdr3_aa: ASNLNRDRDQGAQY